This T cell receptor (beta chain) was obtained from a study of cytomegalovirus exposure and HLA in healthy donors. Broader study findings: In vitro testing confirmed a few CMV-associated chains as specific for CMV antigens. From TCR beta sequences, most subjects' HLA-A and HLA-B alleles were reportedly predicted accurately.

This clone was seen more than once but under ten times. Its matching antigen is unknown. Germline lookup yields CDR1 SGHRS and CDR2 YFSETQ. CDR3 size: 17 residues. With 0 bases clipped from V and 2 bases from J, the junction kept 7 bases outside the gene matches. 13 Jbeta primers and 60 Vbeta primers were used for the PCR. Clones were read by immunoSEQ multiplex PCR, and TCRdb kept only the in-frame ones, dropping some. Of 60,000 to 85,000 clones listed, about 70% are singletons. V gene TRBV5-1 combines with J gene TRBJ2-3; 9 nucleotides match TRBD2. The sample was PBMCs. This sequence originates from a male donor in good health and CMV-seropositive. The DNA for the CDR3 is TGCGCCAGCAGCTTGGCGGGAGCGGGGGGCCCCACAGATACGCAGTATTTT. Residues: CASSLAGAGGPTDTQYF.